This T cell receptor beta chain was recovered during a study of T cells in Graves' hyperthyroidism and ophthalmopathy. The CDR3 covers 16 residues. The V gene's germline CDR1 is LNHDA and CDR2 SQIVND (reference sequence). V lost 3 bases and J 1 base, leaving 15 bases between the germline ends. Comment on this clonotype: The antigen is undetermined.

Findings and limits, study-wide: Ophthalmopathy onset followed model prediction by a median about seven months.

The CDR3 regions of TCR beta were amplified from RNA transcripts. HTBI primers were the set used in a first-round RT-PCR of the TCR CDR3. One entry per CDR3 protein results from TCRdb running MiXCR on the multiplex PCR reads. The table records about 380,000 distinct CDR3 sequences, roughly 15% of them present only once. V gene TRBV19 combines with J gene TRBJ1-1; D may be TRBD1 (5 bases). The sequence derives from a woman aged 25-40 years with Graves' ophthalmopathy. The sequenced sample was blood. As DNA, the CDR3 is TGTGCCAGTAGTATCCGGCAGGGCCGAGGGAACACTGAAGCTTTCTTT. Its protein is CASSIRQGRGNTEAFF. Filled out from reference TRBV19 and TRBJ1-1, the complete variable domain reads DGGITQSPKYLFRKEGQNVTLSCEQNLNHDAMYWYRQDPGQGLRLIYYSQIVNDFQKGDIAEGYSVSREKKESFPLTVTSAQKNPTAFYLCASSIRQGRGNTEAFFGQGTRLTVV.